The 10 T cell receptor beta chains presented below share a single source sample, sequenced in a study of human T cells and chemical hapten exposure. Stated time point: patch test 1, 2 weeks after DPC sensitization. Treatment defined: therapeutic diphenylcyclopropenone sensitization with weekly scalp DPC. TCRdb called the RACE reads again in MiXCR, with one record for every CDR3 protein. The table has under 200,000 distinct CDR3 sequences, around 15% seen once. The sequencing used whole blood, collected in connection with sensitization to the hapten diphenylcyclopropenone (DPC). These receptors were collected from a woman in her 30s with alopecia areata. Some clones in this sample may be carry-over from other donors' samples.

This clonotype has just a few counts. This chain joins TRBV30 and TRBJ2-3; perhaps TRBD2 as D (5 bases). The V end was cut by 0 bases, the J end by 2 bases, with 9 bases between. The CDR3 sequence is 14 residues long. CDR1 and CDR2 (germline): GTSNPN, SVGIG (reference sequence). In DNA, the CDR3 is TGTGCCTGGAGTGTAGGCGGGTCCACAGATACGCAGTATTTT. It translates to CAWSVGGSTDTQYF.

This clonotype showed up just a few times. The rearrangement joins TRBV7-9 to TRBJ2-3, with 11 bases matching TRBD2. Trimming took 10 bases from V and 1 from J; bases not matched to a gene: 16. Germline CDR1 SEHNR, CDR2 FQNEAQ (reference sequence). The CDR3 length is 18 residues. Here the CDR3 DNA reads TGTGCCAACAATCAACTAGCGGGGGTTCCTCAACGCACAGATACGCAGTATTTT. It yields the protein CANNQLAGVPQRTDTQYF.

This clonotype was recorded a few times. The J gene is TRBJ1-2, the V gene TRBV29-1; D is ambiguous. The V and J ends lost 3 bases and 4 bases respectively, with 21 bases between them. CDR1 and CDR2 from the germline V gene are SQVTM and ANQGSEA. The CDR3 has 16 residues. CDR3 region: CSVEGPRMREAYGYTF. In DNA, the CDR3 is TGCAGCGTTGAGGGCCCCAGAATGAGGGAAGCCTATGGCTACACCTTC.

The chain recombines TRBV27 with TRBJ1-5; 8 positions agree with TRBD1. The CDR3 has 13 residues. Germline lookup yields CDR1 MNHEY and CDR2 SMNVEV (reference sequence). The V and J ends lost 5 bases and 7 bases, in that order; junction bases with no gene match: 4. CDR3 DNA: TGTGCCAGCAGTCCGACAGGGGCCCAGCCCCAGCATTTT. Amino acids: CASSPTGAQPQHF.

This clonotype was seen only once. The genes are TRBV20-1 and TRBJ2-7; maybe TRBD2 (5 bases). The germline V gene has CDR1 DFQATT and CDR2 SNEGSKA (reference sequence). The CDR3 totals 13 residues. The V gene lost 6 bases and the J gene lost 0 bases, with 12 bases spanning the gap. The CDR3 coding sequence is TGCAGTGCCGGGCGGGCCAGCTCCTACGAGCAGTACTTC. It codes for CSAGRASSYEQYF.

This chain uses TRBV19 with TRBJ2-1; 12 nucleotides align to TRBD2. CDR1 is LNHDA, CDR2 SQIVND, per germline (reference sequence). Trimming at V came to 3 bases and at J to 9 bases, leaving 9 bases not matched to a gene. This CDR3 spans 16 amino acids. For the CDR3, the DNA is TGTGCCAGTAGTATTCTAGCGGGGGGGCCGAGGTCTGAGCAGTTCTTC. It is translated as CASSILAGGPRSEQFF. The entire variable domain, with the rest obtained from reference TRBV19 and TRBJ2-1, is as follows: DGGITQSPKYLFRKEGQNVTLSCEQNLNHDAMYWYRQDPGQGLRLIYYSQIVNDFQKGDIAEGYSVSREKKESFPLTVTSAQKNPTAFYLCASSILAGGPRSEQFFGPGTRLTVL.

This chain connects TRBV12-3 or TRBV12-4 to TRBJ2-2; D not certain. Between the trimmed V and J ends, which lost 5 bases and 2 bases, there was a span of 15 bases. This CDR3 region has 16 residues. The CDR3 loop is CASSPSILSNTGELFF. The CDR3 DNA sequence: TGTGCCAGCAGTCCGTCAATCCTATCTAACACCGGGGAGCTGTTTTTT.

The chain has TRBV2 and TRBJ1-5, with D possibly TRBD1 on 5 matching bases. The CDR3 is 14 residues long. Trimming pared 5 bases from V and 2 bases from J, leaving 10 bases between. Looked up from germline, CDR1 is SNHLY and CDR2 is FYNNEI. The CDR3 loop reads CASSRGDGNQPQHF. DNA of the CDR3: TGTGCCAGCAGTAGGGGTGACGGCAATCAGCCCCAGCATTTT.

This clonotype was seen a handful of times. This CDR3 reads CSVEKSETQYF. The CDR3, as DNA: TGCAGCGTTGAAAAATCAGAGACCCAGTACTTC. The chain uses TRBV29-1 and TRBJ2-5, with no clear D. The CDR3 has 11 amino acids. The germline gives CDR1 SQVTM, CDR2 ANQGSEA. The V gene lost 2 bases and the J gene lost 4 bases, with 5 bases spanning the gap.

The DNA for the CDR3 is TGTGCCAGCAGCGACAGATTTCTAGCCAAAAACATTCAGTACTTC. Translation gives CASSDRFLAKNIQYF. J is TRBJ2-4 and V is TRBV11-3, with D tentatively TRBD1 (5 bases). The CDR3 is 15 residues long. The V gene lost 5 bases and the J gene lost 0 bases, with 11 bases spanning the gap. Germline V gene lookup returns CDR1 SGHNT and CDR2 YENEEA. Filled out from reference TRBV11-3 and TRBJ2-4, the complete variable domain reads EAGVVQSPRYKIIEKKQPVAFWCNPISGHNTLYWYLQNLGQGPELLIRYENEEAVDDSQLPKDRFSAERLKGVDSTLKIQPAELGDSAVYLCASSDRFLAKNIQYFGAGTRLSVL.